The present entry profiles one TCR beta chain with its context. This clonotype was counted at least ten times. What this receptor recognizes is not known. Within one base of it there is no much larger clone, and no base qualities were kept. Library preparation employed RACE. These reads were obtained on a NextSeq 500. Library preparation attached unique molecular identifiers to individual cDNA molecules for quantitative, reproducible TCR counting. From the authors' description of their analysis: The median number of TCRs per sample was around 96,000, ranging from about 20,000 to 750,000. V, J and CDR3 annotation of the TCR reads was carried out using the Decombinator software suite. Every sample was subsampled to the same number of TCRs (28,000) for the PS versus PT1 abundance plots. TCRs were defined as expanded if absent before sensitization and observed at least eight times at the 2-week time point. Clones were called with MiXCR by TCRdb after fastp trimmed the public reads at Q25, and only in-frame beta chains were retained. Rows with a matching CDR3 protein are joined into one entry that keeps the most common DNA and genes. These V and J calls derive from TCRdb rather than the authors' analysis. This sample has about 37,000 distinct CDR3 sequences in its table, and 5.5% to 7.5% of those were observed once. The top ten hold roughly 9% of the sample.

Trimming removed 6 bases from V and 8 bases from J, leaving 14 bases between the germline ends. Via the germline V gene, CDR1 is MDHEN and CDR2 SYDVKM. From the cysteine through the phenylalanine, the CDR3 covers 12 amino acids. Only CDR3 DNA is held: 36 bases, read in frame from base 1. The sample's time point label is to be understood as: patch test 1, 2 weeks after DPC sensitization. In light of the paper, this sample's treatment or condition label describes: therapeutic diphenylcyclopropenone sensitization with weekly scalp DPC. Total RNA was extracted from unfractionated whole blood collected in Tempus Blood RNA tubes. At every patch-test visit, the blood draw took place before the patch test was put on. Patients were considered eligible if aged 18 to 70, diagnosed with alopecia and deemed suitable for DPC therapy, and patients were excluded if pregnant. The source of the sample is a study of human T cells and chemical hapten exposure listed by TCRdb under 2021. The study in broad terms: For sensitization, 2% DPC in acetone was applied to a roughly 2 cm by roughly 2 cm area of upper inner arm skin. Patients additionally received weekly therapeutic DPC doses to the scalp throughout the roughly 25-week study period. Patch testing on the upper back used Finn chambers containing 0.01% DPC, with scoring done after 6 days according to International Contact Dermatitis Research Group standards. Most of the patients in the cohort were female, and the cohort covered alopecia areata with under or over 50% scalp involvement, alopecia totalis and alopecia universalis. Libraries were pooled for sequencing, and variation in per-sample TCR yields was attributed mainly to small differences in library volumes within the pool. Peripheral blood TCR repertoire changes were tracked in vivo in alopecia patients during primary and secondary sensitization to the hapten diphenylcyclopropenone (DPC). Patient blood was sampled pre-sensitization (week 0) and at 2, 6 and about 24 weeks after DPC sensitization. For TCR sequencing, blood came from over 25 alopecia patients at anywhere from one to four time points (pre-sensitization, 2, 6 and 24 weeks). Each blood RNA sample was used to sequence both TCR alpha and TCR beta chains.

Results and caveats for the whole study, not just this receptor: The number of TCRs above 1 in 1000 frequency did not change with DPC sensitization; there was no evidence of global repertoire structure alterations. Compared with pre-sensitization or healthy control sets, expanded TCRs formed significantly more large CDR3 similarity clusters, which is consistent with antigen-driven responses. After repeated subsampling, changes were observed in the strength of the expansion versus patch-test correlation and in the threshold at which the correlation became significant. A positive correlation was found between the number of PT1 expanded TCRs and patch test score, with significance reached at thresholds 8, 16 and 32 but not 4. Because every patient had alopecia, a presumed autoimmune disease, the patients' immune response might differ from that of healthy individuals.

Specimen: whole blood, collected in connection with sensitization to the hapten diphenylcyclopropenone (DPC). The chain was built from TRBV28 and TRBJ2-7; the D gene is possibly TRBD1, with 6 bases matching. The source is a woman younger than 45 with alopecia areata. Some clones in this sample may be carry-over from other donors' samples. In nucleotide form, the sequence is TGTGCCAGCAGCCCCGGAAGGGGGAAGCAGTACTTC. This codes for CASSPGRGKQYF. Reference TRBV28 and TRBJ2-7 genes cover what lies past the CDR3, so the full variable domain is DVKVTQSSRYLVKRTGEKVFLECVQDMDHENMFWYRQDPGLGLRLIYFSYDVKMKEKGDIPEGYSVSREKKERFSLILESASTNQTSMYLCASSPGRGKQYFGPGTRLTVT.